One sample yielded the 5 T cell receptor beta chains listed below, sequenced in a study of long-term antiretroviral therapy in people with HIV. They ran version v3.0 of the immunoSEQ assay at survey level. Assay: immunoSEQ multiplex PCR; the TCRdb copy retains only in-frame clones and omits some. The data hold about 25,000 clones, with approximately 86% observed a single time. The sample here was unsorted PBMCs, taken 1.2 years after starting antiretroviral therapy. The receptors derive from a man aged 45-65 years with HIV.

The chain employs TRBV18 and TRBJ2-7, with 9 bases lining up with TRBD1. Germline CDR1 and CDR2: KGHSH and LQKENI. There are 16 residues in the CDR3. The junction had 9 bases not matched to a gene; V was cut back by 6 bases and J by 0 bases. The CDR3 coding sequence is TGTGCCAGCTCTCAAACCGGGACAGGGAGCTCCTACGAGCAGTACTTC. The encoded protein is CASSQTGTGSSYEQYF.

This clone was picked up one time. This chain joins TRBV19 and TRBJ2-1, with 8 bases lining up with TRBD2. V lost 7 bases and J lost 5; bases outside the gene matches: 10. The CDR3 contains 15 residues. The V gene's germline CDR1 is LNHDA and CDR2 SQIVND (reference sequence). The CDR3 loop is CASTIVGGGNNEQFF. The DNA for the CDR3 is TGTGCCAGTACCATCGTCGGGGGGGGAAACAATGAGCAGTTCTTC.

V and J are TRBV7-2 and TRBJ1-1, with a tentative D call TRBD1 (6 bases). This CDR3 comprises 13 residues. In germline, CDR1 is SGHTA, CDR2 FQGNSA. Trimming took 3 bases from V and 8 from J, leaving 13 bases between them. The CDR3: CASSFRPTGEAFF. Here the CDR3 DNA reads TGTGCCAGCAGCTTTCGCCCTACAGGGGAAGCTTTCTTT.

CDR3 residues: CASSQVVSTYEQYF. The DNA of the CDR3 is TGTGCCAGCAGCCAAGTCGTATCTACCTACGAGCAGTACTTC. This sequence joins TRBV4-2 and TRBJ2-7; D is unclear. Between the trimmed V and J ends, which lost 1 base and 2 bases, there was a span of 9 bases. The CDR3 spans 14 residues. Germline V lookup: CDR1 LGHNA, CDR2 YNFKEQ.

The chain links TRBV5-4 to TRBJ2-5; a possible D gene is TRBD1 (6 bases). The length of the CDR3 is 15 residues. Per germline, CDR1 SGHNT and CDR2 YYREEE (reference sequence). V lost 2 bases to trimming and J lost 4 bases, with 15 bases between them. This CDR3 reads CASSLAGQRRETQYF. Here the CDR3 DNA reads TGTGCCAGCAGCTTAGCAGGACAGAGACGAGAGACCCAGTACTTC.